This entry describes one T cell receptor beta chain. What it binds is not known. The sample belongs to a study of beta chain features in type 1 diabetes. Whole-study context: Healthy donors resembled patients in age, gender and cell yields.

Study-wide findings and caveats: Any HLA effect on TCRB rearrangement was left unresolved by small sub-analyses. Researchers report that Type 1 diabetes patients had moderately but significantly shorter TCRB CDR3s across all four CD4+ subsets.

The investigators reverse transcribed all of the isolated RNA, so they sequenced expressed TCRB transcripts. Sequencing used immunoSEQ multiplex PCR; TCRdb keeps in-frame clones, though not all of them. The table includes 600,000 or so clones, over 10% detected once. Averaging approximately 120 mL, one heparinised blood draw was given by each donor. Every sorted population was more than 95% pure. The CDR3 extends over 13 amino acids. The germline CDR1 and CDR2 sequences are SGHTA and FQGNSA. Trimming pared 2 bases from V and 6 bases from J, leaving 11 bases between. Sequences were obtained from naive CD4+ T cells from blood. This receptor was identified in a man younger than 40 with type 1 diabetes. The V and J genes are TRBV7-2 and TRBJ2-7, with D perhaps TRBD2 (5 bases). The CDR3 nucleotides are TGTGCCAGCAGCTTATCCGAGGGCCTCGAGCAGTACTTC. This codes for CASSLSEGLEQYF.